This T cell receptor (beta chain) comes out of a study of T cell responses to AZD1222 COVID-19 vaccine. Broader study findings: Spike-spanning, vaccine-associated CD4 TCRs were dominant at 160-218 and 743-854.

Sequencing used immunoSEQ multiplex PCR; TCRdb keeps in-frame clones, though not all of them. The data hold some 130,000 clones, with about 87% observed a single time. Comments on this clone: Its cognate antigen is unknown.

The V end was cut by 5 bases, the J end by 4 bases, with 11 bases between. The germline V gene has CDR1 LNHDA and CDR2 SQIVND (reference sequence). The CDR3 consists of 13 residues. This TCR was sampled from an adult in good health. The sequences come from peripheral blood, collected on day 0 of AZD1222 vaccination. This sequence joins TRBV19 and TRBJ1-1; D might be TRBD1 (5 bases). The CDR3 spells CASSEGFGTEAFF. In DNA form, the CDR3 reads TGTGCCAGTAGTGAGGGGTTTGGCACTGAAGCTTTCTTT.